The clone carrying this T cell receptor beta chain occurred once. Antigen unknown. This record belongs to a study of shared clonotypes between healthy human individuals. Study-level information: Each donor's CD4 naive and CD4 memory cells filled three plates apiece, CD8 naive two, and CD8 memory one. Points from the study as a whole: Some naive CD4 clonotypes, roughly 4.5%, turned up in common across four donors.

Positively selected for CCR7, the CD45RO-negative cells used as naive CD8 cells excluded terminally differentiated effector memory CD45RA+ cells. Produced via immunoSEQ multiplex PCR; TCRdb's table is partial and in-frame only. Of about 600,000 clones in the sample, 98% were seen once. Germline CDR1 SGHRS, CDR2 YFSETQ. This CDR3 has 15 amino acids. J was trimmed by 4 bases and V by 4 bases; bases with no gene match: 2. The sample taken for sequencing was naive CD8+ T cells sorted from blood. This sequence was found in a man aged 25 to 40 in good health. The chain is built from TRBV5-1 and TRBJ2-2; 12 nucleotides agree with TRBD2. This CDR3 is CASSRTSGITGELFF. The CDR3 DNA is TGCGCCAGCAGCCGGACTAGCGGGATCACCGGGGAGCTGTTTTTT.